This TCR beta chain derives from a study of shared clonotypes between healthy human individuals. In the original workflow: Filtering of immunoSEQ junctional sequences could not match full-length read filtering. Method: immunoSEQ multiplex PCR; TCRdb's copy keeps in-frame clones and lacks some. The V and J calls and clone size come from that table; D and trimming were worked out from the DNA. The repertoire holds millions of clones, with 90% to 95% as singletons. Germline V gene sequence: CDR1 MDHEN, CDR2 SYDVKM. Deletions cut 11 bases from V and 4 bases from J, with 11 bases between. The CDR3 totals 12 residues. Naive CD8 cells comprised CD45RO-negative, CCR7-positively selected cells, excluding terminally differentiated effector memory CD45RA+ cells.

Sequenced: naive CD8+ T cells from PBMCs. This receptor was taken from a man younger than 35 in good health. Some clones in this sample may be carry-over from other donors' samples. The V gene is TRBV28, the J gene TRBJ2-2; the D is unclear. CDR3 residues: CAASSTTGELFF. CDR3 bases: TGTGCCGCGAGCTCGACCACCGGGGAGCTGTTTTTT.